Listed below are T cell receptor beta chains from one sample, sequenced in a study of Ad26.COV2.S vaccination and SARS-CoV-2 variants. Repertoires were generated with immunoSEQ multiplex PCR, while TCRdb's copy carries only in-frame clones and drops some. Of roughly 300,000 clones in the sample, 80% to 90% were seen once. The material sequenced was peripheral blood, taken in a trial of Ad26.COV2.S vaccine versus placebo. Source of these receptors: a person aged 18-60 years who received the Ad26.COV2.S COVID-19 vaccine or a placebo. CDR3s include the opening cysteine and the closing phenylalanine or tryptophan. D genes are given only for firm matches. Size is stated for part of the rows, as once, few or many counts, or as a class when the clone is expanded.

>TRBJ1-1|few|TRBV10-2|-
TGCGCCAGTTCCTCGTCCACGGGGGGTGAAGCTTTCTTT
CASSSSTGGEAFF
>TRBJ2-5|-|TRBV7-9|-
TGTGCCAGCAGCTTCGGCCAGGTCCCCCAAGAGACCCAGTACTTC
CASSFGQVPQETQYF
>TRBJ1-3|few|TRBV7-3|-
TGTGCCAGCAGTTCAGGGGAAGGAAACACCATATATTTT
CASSSGEGNTIYF
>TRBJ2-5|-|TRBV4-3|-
TGCGCCAGCAGCCAAGATCTCTTAATCGAGGAGACCCAGTACTTC
CASSQDLLIEETQYF
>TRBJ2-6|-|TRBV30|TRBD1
TGTGCCTGGAGACGGACAGGGGTACCTGGGGCCAACGTCCTGACTTTC
CAWRRTGVPGANVLTF
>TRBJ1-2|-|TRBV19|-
TGTGCCAGTAGTATCCTGGAGTTTCGGTCAGTCGCGTCGGGTACCTATGGCTACACCTTC
CASSILEFRSVASGTYGYTF
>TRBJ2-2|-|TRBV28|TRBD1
TGTGCCAGCAGTTCCGGACAGGGAAACACCGGGGAGCTGTTTTTT
CASSSGQGNTGELFF
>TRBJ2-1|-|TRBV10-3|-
TGTGCCATCAGTGGGGGGCCTGATGAGCAGTTCTTC
CAISGGPDEQFF
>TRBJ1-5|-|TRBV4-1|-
TGCGCCAGCAGCCAAGAGGTCAGGGTAGGGGAACAGCCCCAGCATTTT
CASSQEVRVGEQPQHF
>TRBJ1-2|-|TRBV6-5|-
TGTGCCAGCACCCCGGGGGGGGGTGGCTACACCTTC
CASTPGGGGYTF
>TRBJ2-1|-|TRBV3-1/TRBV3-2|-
TGTGCCAGCAGCCCCCAAATTGACCGGGAACAGAACTACAATGAGCAGTTCTTC
CASSPQIDREQNYNEQFF
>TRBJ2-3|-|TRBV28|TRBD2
TGTGCCAGCAGTTTATTAGCGGGGGGACCCACAGATACGCAGTATTTT
CASSLLAGGPTDTQYF
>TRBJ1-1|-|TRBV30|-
TGTGCTGCCAGTAGGGGCGTGAACACTGAAGCTTTCTTT
CAASRGVNTEAFF
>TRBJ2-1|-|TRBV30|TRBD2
TGTGCCTGGAGTGTACAAATGGCGGGAGGGCGGAACAATGAGCAGTTCTTC
CAWSVQMAGGRNNEQFF
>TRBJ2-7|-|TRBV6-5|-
TGTGCCAGCAGCCGAAAGGGGGACTACGAGCAGTACTTC
CASSRKGDYEQYF
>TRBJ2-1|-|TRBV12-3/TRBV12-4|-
TGTGCCAGCAGCCCCGGGCCCTACAATGAGCAGTTCTTC
CASSPGPYNEQFF
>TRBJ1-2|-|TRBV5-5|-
TGTGCCAGCAGCCCAGGGAGTTGGGGCTACACCTTC
CASSPGSWGYTF
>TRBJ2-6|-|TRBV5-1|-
TGCGCCAGCAGCTTGGCAGGGCTGGGATCTGGGGCCAACGTCCTGACTTTC
CASSLAGLGSGANVLTF
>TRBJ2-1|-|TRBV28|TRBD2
TGTGCCAGCAGAGCACTAGCGGGAGGGTACTACAATGAGCAGTTCTTC
CASRALAGGYYNEQFF
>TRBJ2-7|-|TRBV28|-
TGTGCCAGCAGTTTATACCGGGAGCAGTACTTC
CASSLYREQYF
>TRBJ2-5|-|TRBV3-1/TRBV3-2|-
TGTGCCAGCAGCCAAGTGGGGGGGCTAGCGGTAGATAACCAAGAGACCCAGTACTTC
CASSQVGGLAVDNQETQYF
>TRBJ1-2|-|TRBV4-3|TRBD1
TGCGCCAGCAGCCAAGGGACAGGGCTCTATGGCTACACCTTC
CASSQGTGLYGYTF